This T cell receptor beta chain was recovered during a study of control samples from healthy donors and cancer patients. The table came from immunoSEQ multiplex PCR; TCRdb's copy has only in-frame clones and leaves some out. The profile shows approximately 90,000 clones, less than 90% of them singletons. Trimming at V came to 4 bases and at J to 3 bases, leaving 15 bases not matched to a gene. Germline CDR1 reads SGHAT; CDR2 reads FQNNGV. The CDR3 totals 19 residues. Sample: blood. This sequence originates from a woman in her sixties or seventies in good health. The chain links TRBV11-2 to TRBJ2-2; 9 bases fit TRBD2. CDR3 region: CASSSSLWRGRAYTGELFF. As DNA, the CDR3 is TGTGCCAGCAGCTCTAGTCTGTGGCGCGGGAGGGCCTACACCGGGGAGCTGTTTTTT.